One and the same sample provided the 5 T cell receptor beta chains below, sequenced in a study of identifying expanded T cells in peripheral blood. The assay was immunoSEQ multiplex PCR, and TCRdb's table has in-frame clones only and misses some. The sample yields 70,000 to 100,000 clones, 88% seen once. The sample was blood. These receptor sequences come from a person aged 18-69 years in good health.

The V gene is TRBV10-2, the J gene TRBJ2-7, with 7 bases lining up with TRBD2. This CDR3 region has 15 residues. With 2 bases clipped from V and 0 bases from J, the junction kept 4 bases outside the gene matches. Looked up from germline, CDR1 is WSHSY and CDR2 is SAAADI. The CDR3 loop reads CASSEGGGPSYEQYF. DNA for the CDR3: TGCGCCAGCAGTGAGGGGGGAGGGCCCTCCTACGAGCAGTACTTC.

This chain links TRBV18 with TRBJ1-1; no clear D. Germline CDR1 and CDR2: KGHSH and LQKENI. The CDR3 sequence is 14 residues long. Trimming removed 5 bases at V and 1 base at J, with 11 bases between. CDR3 coding DNA: TGTGCCAGCTCATTACAAACAGAGAACACTGAAGCTTTCTTT. Residues: CASSLQTENTEAFF.

The chain joins TRBV14 to TRBJ2-3; D ambiguous. Trimming took off 2 bases at V and 0 bases at J, with 6 bases between the two ends. The CDR3 sequence is 14 residues long. Germline CDR1 and CDR2: SGHDN and FVKESK. CDR3 sequence reads: CASSQMPSTDTQYF. DNA for the CDR3: TGTGCCAGCAGCCAAATGCCTAGCACAGATACGCAGTATTTT.

This chain connects TRBV5-4 to TRBJ2-5; D gene unclear. V was shortened by 2 bases and J by 5 bases, with 7 bases between the two germline ends. CDR1 is SGHNT and CDR2 is YYREEE in the germline V gene (reference sequence). The CDR3 has 12 residues. CDR3 DNA: TGTGCCAGCAGCTTACCGAGGGAGACCCAGTACTTC. This encodes CASSLPRETQYF.

The chain carries TRBV4-1 and TRBJ2-1; 7 bases are a match to TRBD1. Germline V gene data show CDR1 as MGHRA and CDR2 as YSYEKL. Losses at the gene ends were 0 bases for V and 8 bases for J; bases not matched to a gene: 7. The CDR3 is 15 residues long. CDR3 sequence (DNA): TGCGCCAGCAGCCAAGATGAGGGGGCCTTCGATGAGCAGTTCTTC. Amino acids: CASSQDEGAFDEQFF.